What follows describes a single TCR beta chain. Its antigen is as yet unknown. In the PCR, 60 Vbeta and 13 Jbeta primers were used. Authors' methods: Approximately 12 million of 70 million to 80 million unique TCR beta chains were shared, per a later count. Some clones are missing from TCRdb's copy, which holds only in-frame ones; the method was immunoSEQ multiplex PCR. V, J and clone size were drawn from that table, and D and trimming were deduced from the DNA. The sample includes 45,000 to 55,000 clones, around 80% of them seen just once. The data were taken from a study of cytomegalovirus exposure and HLA in healthy donors. The study's findings and limits: Further analysis was carried out later, and it showed several of the most significant clusters appearing linked to common viral pathogens.

Germline V gene lookup returns CDR1 LNHDA and CDR2 SQIVND (reference sequence). The V end was cut by 9 bases, the J end by 1 base, with 22 bases between. The CDR3 totals 17 residues. The sample consisted of PBMCs. The chain employs TRBV19 and TRBJ2-1; D might be TRBD1 (7 bases). This sequence was found in a man aged 25 to 40 in good health and CMV-seropositive. CDR3 in amino acids: CASSKGGAGGSYNEQFF. In nucleotides, the CDR3 is TGTGCCAGCTCTAAAGGAGGGGCAGGGGGATCCTACAATGAGCAGTTCTTC.